This T cell receptor (beta chain) is drawn from a study of blood T cell repertoires in COVID-19. For the study at large: From the United States, Italy and Spain came samples of acute and convalescent COVID-19. PBMCs, B-cell-depleted T cells, or T cells were the source of the cDNA or gDNA that made up the material.

Clones were sequenced by immunoSEQ multiplex PCR, and TCRdb holds only the in-frame ones, with some missing. The repertoire consists of 200,000 to 250,000 clones, with approximately 80% occurring once and the leading ten covering 1.3%. This CDR3 spans 14 amino acids. The V gene's germline CDR1 is SGDLS and CDR2 YYNGEE. The ends lost 2 bases at V and 4 bases at J; junction bases unmatched: 4. Cohorts were determined from participant-reported clinical history. This chain connects TRBV9 to TRBJ2-3; TRBD2 agrees at 7 bases. The clonotype comes from a woman aged 40-49 years with acute COVID-19. The sample taken for sequencing was PBMCs or T cells enriched from blood (not recorded which). The CDR3 region is CASSVTAGPDTQYF. CDR3 nucleotide sequence: TGTGCCAGCAGCGTTACAGCGGGACCAGATACGCAGTATTTT. The whole variable domain, remainder taken from reference TRBV9 and TRBJ2-3, is DSGVTQTPKHLITATGQRVTLRCSPRSGDLSVYWYQQSLDQGLQFLIQYYNGEERAKGNILERFSAQQFPDLHSELNLSSLELGDSALYFCASSVTAGPDTQYFGPGTRLTVL.